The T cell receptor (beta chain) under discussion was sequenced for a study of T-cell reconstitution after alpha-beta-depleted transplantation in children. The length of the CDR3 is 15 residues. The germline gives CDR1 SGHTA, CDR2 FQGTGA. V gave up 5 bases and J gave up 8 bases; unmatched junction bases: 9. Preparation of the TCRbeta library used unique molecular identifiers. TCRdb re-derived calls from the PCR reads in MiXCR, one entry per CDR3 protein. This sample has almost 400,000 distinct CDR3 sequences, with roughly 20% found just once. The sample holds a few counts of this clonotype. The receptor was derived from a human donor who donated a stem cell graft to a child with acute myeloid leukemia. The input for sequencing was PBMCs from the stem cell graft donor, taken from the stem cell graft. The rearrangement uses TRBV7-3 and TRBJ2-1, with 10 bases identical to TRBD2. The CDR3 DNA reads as TGTGCCAGCAGCCCTCGGCTAGCGGGAGCTGATGAGCAGTTCTTC. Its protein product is CASSPRLAGADEQFF.